This T cell receptor beta chain appears in the sequencing data of a study of blood T cell repertoires in COVID-19. The repertoire was sequenced with immunoSEQ multiplex PCR; TCRdb's copy has only in-frame clones and lacks some. The sample has some 170,000 clones, more than 75% seen once. V was trimmed by 6 bases and J by 7 bases, leaving 10 bases between them. CDR3 length: 13 residues. This TCR derives from a woman between 45 and 60 years old who had recovered from COVID-19. This chain links TRBV12-3 or TRBV12-4 with TRBJ1-6; D possibly corresponds to TRBD1 (5 bases). What was sequenced was PBMCs or T cells enriched from blood (not recorded which). The chain's CDR3 is CASRTAANSPLHF. The CDR3 nucleotides read TGTGCCAGCAGGACAGCTGCAAATTCACCCCTCCACTTT.